This T cell receptor beta chain stems from a study of molecular identifiers for immune sequencing clone quantification. Overall study: Replicates split RNA from around 20,000 or 100,000 naive CD8 cells five ways, and the researchers sequenced four portions. Findings and caveats of the study: Effector cells kept over 99% of their molecules in clones above 20 RNA copies, while naive cells kept under 1% there.

This clonotype was observed at least ten times. Its antigen is not identified. Investigators produced naive CD8 libraries from approximately 20,000 to 1,000,000 sorted cells, drawing on 10%, 30% or 50% RNA. Sorting selected naive CD8 T cells with a CD8+CD4-CCR7+CD45RA+ phenotype. TCRdb analysed the PCR reads with MiXCR anew, one entry per CDR3 protein. The sample yields some 96,000 distinct CDR3 sequences, approximately 25% seen once. The V end was cut by 10 bases, the J end by 2 bases, with 12 bases between. Germline assignment: CDR1 MNHEY and CDR2 SVGEGT. CDR3 length equals 12 residues. The clonotype originates from a human donor in good health. Some libraries in this study had Jurkat cell RNA spiked in. The chain has TRBV6-2 or TRBV6-3 and TRBJ2-7; D possibly corresponds to TRBD2 (5 bases). Sequenced input: naive CD8+ T cells from blood, with Jurkat cell RNA spiked in. The subset was: FACS-sorted CD8+CD4-CCR7+CD45RA+ naive T cells. DNA of the CDR3: TGTGCCACTTCTCGGAGGACCTACGAGCAGTACTTC. Translated: CATSRRTYEQYF.